The 25 T cell receptor beta chains presented below share a single source sample, sequenced in a study of sequential checkpoint blockade in melanoma (dated by TCRdb to the late 2010s). The method was the immunoSEQ multiplex PCR assay. The clones in this table, taken by TCRdb from immuneACCESS, are in-frame only. Not every clone is retained; where verified, under half of the shortfall comes from an unresolved V gene, and the cause of the rest is unknown. The sample table records thousands of clones; over 20% of these occur just once. The ten largest clones capture over 9.5% of the sample. The sample's treatment or condition label is to be understood as: randomized to nivolumab then ipilimumab (arm A) or the reverse (arm B). Sequenced here: tumor tissue (inferred from file names), sampled from a patient given nivolumab and ipilimumab in sequence. The receptor set was obtained from a human donor with melanoma.

At least ten counts were recorded for this clone. The V and J genes are TRBV7-6 and TRBJ2-1, with 8 positions matching TRBD1. Looked up from germline, CDR1 is SGHVS and CDR2 is FNYEAQ. The CDR3 extends over 16 amino acids. Trimming at V came to 3 bases and at J to 3 bases, leaving 7 bases not matched to a gene. This chain's CDR3 is CASSFLTGDFYNEQFF. The CDR3 bases are TGTGCCAGCAGCTTCCTGACAGGGGACTTCTACAATGAGCAGTTCTTC.

The rearrangement links TRBV5-1 to TRBJ2-5; 11 bases align to TRBD2. V shed 4 bases, J shed 4 bases, and the junction held 9 bases outside the gene matches. From germline, CDR1 is SGHRS and CDR2 YFSETQ. The CDR3 runs 16 residues. The CDR3 is CASSLSGGANLETQYF. The CDR3 DNA reads TGCGCCAGCAGCCTTAGCGGGGGGGCTAATTTAGAGACCCAGTACTTC.

CDR3 coding DNA: TGTGCCTGGAGAGAGGGGCGACAGGGTGGTTCACCCCTCCACTTT. Translated: CAWREGRQGGSPLHF. This sequence joins TRBV30 and TRBJ1-6; 7 positions agree with TRBD1. Germline lookup yields CDR1 GTSNPN and CDR2 SVGIG (reference sequence). CDR3 size: 15 residues. V lost 3 bases to trimming and J lost 9 bases; unmatched junction nucleotides: 11. Full variable domain (missing parts from reference TRBV30 and TRBJ1-6): SQTIHQWPATLVQPVGSPLSLECTVEGTSNPNLYWYRQAAGRGLQLLFYSVGIGQISSEVPQNLSASRPQDRQFILSSKKLLLSDSGFYLCAWREGRQGGSPLHFGNGTRLTVT.

This clone is labeled medium-sized. The V and J genes are TRBV11-3 and TRBJ1-2, with TRBD1 matching 11 bases. CDR1 is SGHNT and CDR2 is YENEEA in the germline V gene. The V gene end was trimmed by 6 bases and the J gene end by 8 bases; junction bases not matched to a gene: 11. The CDR3 is 15 residues long. CDR3 in amino acids: CASRRTGGVGRGYTF. The CDR3 DNA reads as TGTGCCAGCAGGAGGACAGGGGGCGTCGGTAGGGGCTACACCTTC. Full variable domain (missing parts from reference TRBV11-3 and TRBJ1-2): EAGVVQSPRYKIIEKKQPVAFWCNPISGHNTLYWYLQNLGQGPELLIRYENEEAVDDSQLPKDRFSAERLKGVDSTLKIQPAELGDSAVYLCASRRTGGVGRGYTFGSGTRLTVV.

CDR3 coding DNA: TGTGCCAGCTCAACACTAGCGGCGGAGACCCAGTACTTC. It yields the protein CASSTLAAETQYF. V gene TRBV18 combines with J gene TRBJ2-5; 8 bases are a match to TRBD2. With V trimmed by 5 bases and J by 5 bases, 4 bases remained unmatched. Germline loops: CDR1 KGHSH, CDR2 LQKENI. The CDR3 is 13 amino acids.

The V and J genes are TRBV5-3 and TRBJ2-7; 7 bases line up with TRBD2. TRBV5-3 is an ORF, with its function uncertain. V shed 0 bases and J 2 bases; nucleotides not matched to a gene: 5. The length of the CDR3 is 15 residues. CDR3 nucleotide sequence: TGTGCCAGAAGCTTGGCCTTGGGGGGGGCCTACGAGCAGTACTTC. It encodes CARSLALGGAYEQYF.

This chain uses TRBV11-3 with TRBJ1-1, with TRBD1 matching 7 bases. Trimming took 0 bases from V and 7 from J; bases not matched to a gene: 8. This CDR3 comprises 15 residues. Per germline, CDR1 SGHNT and CDR2 YENEEA. The CDR3 region is CASSLDDRGRFEAFF. The CDR3 coding sequence is TGTGCCAGCAGCTTAGATGATAGGGGGCGTTTTGAAGCTTTCTTT. Together with reference TRBV11-3 and TRBJ1-1, the CDR3 gives the full variable domain: EAGVVQSPRYKIIEKKQPVAFWCNPISGHNTLYWYLQNLGQGPELLIRYENEEAVDDSQLPKDRFSAERLKGVDSTLKIQPAELGDSAVYLCASSLDDRGRFEAFFGQGTRLTVV.

This clone was seen only a few times. The chain carries TRBV6-8 and TRBJ1-2, with 9 bases lining up with TRBD1. CDR1 and CDR2 (germline): MNHGY, SAAAGT. The junction had 11 bases not matched to a gene; V was cut back by 6 bases and J by 6 bases. The CDR3 is made up of 15 amino acids. CDR3 loop: CASRYRGQTFDGYTF. The DNA for the CDR3 is TGTGCCAGCAGGTACAGGGGGCAGACATTCGATGGCTACACCTTC.

This clone came up a few times. The rearrangement links TRBV7-1 to TRBJ1-1, with D possibly TRBD1 on 5 matching bases. TRBV7-1 is assigned to the ORF class and has an uncertain function. This CDR3 contains 13 residues. V was clipped by 3 bases and J by 8 bases, with 13 bases between them. The CDR3 sequence: CASSSAGAGEAFF. CDR3 bases: TGTGCCAGCAGCTCCGCCGGGGCCGGGGAAGCTTTCTTT.

This clone is classed as medium-sized. The chain couples TRBV6-8 to TRBJ2-1; 13 bases agree with TRBD2. CDR3 length equals 16 residues. The V gene end was trimmed by 5 bases and the J gene end by 4 bases; junction bases not matched to a gene: 5. CDR1 and CDR2 from the germline V gene are MNHGY and SAAAGT. CDR3: CASSLTTSGGYNEQFF. CDR3 nucleotides: TGTGCCAGCAGTCTAACGACTAGCGGGGGGTACAATGAGCAGTTCTTC.

The CDR3 coding sequence is TGTGCCAGCAGGGATCCGACAGGGGGTGGTAACACCATATATTTT. Its protein is CASRDPTGGGNTIYF. The chain employs TRBV9 and TRBJ1-3; TRBD1 aligns across 9 bases. The ends lost 5 bases at V and 7 bases at J; junction bases unmatched: 10. The CDR3 spans 15 residues. Germline V gene data show CDR1 as SGDLS and CDR2 as YYNGEE.

The rearrangement links TRBV10-3 to TRBJ1-2; the match to TRBD1 covers 8 bases. Trimming removed 0 bases from V and 6 bases from J; junction bases left unmatched: 6. Germline CDR1 reads ENHRY; CDR2 reads SYGVKD. The CDR3 is made up of 15 amino acids. This CDR3 reads CAISESPGGTNGYTF. In nucleotides, the CDR3 is TGTGCCATCAGTGAGTCGCCAGGGGGCACAAATGGCTACACCTTC.

This clone came up a few times. The rearrangement joins TRBV6-8 to TRBJ1-5, with TRBD1 matching over 9 bases. Germline values: CDR1 MNHGY, CDR2 SAAAGT. The CDR3 covers 17 residues. V shed 8 bases and J 0 bases; nucleotides not matched to a gene: 11. This CDR3 is CASGNGDREDSNQPQHF. The CDR3 region has the DNA TGTGCCAGCGGGAATGGGGACAGGGAGGATAGCAATCAGCCCCAGCATTTT.

The V and J genes are TRBV19 and TRBJ2-2; D is possibly TRBD1 or TRBD2 (5 bases each). The V end lost 2 bases, the J end lost 9 bases, and 10 bases lay between the germline ends. Looked up from germline, CDR1 is LNHDA and CDR2 is SQIVND (reference sequence). This CDR3 comprises 13 residues. The CDR3 sequence: CASSIRGARELFF. DNA of the CDR3: TGTGCCAGTAGTATAAGAGGGGCCCGGGAGCTGTTTTTT.

The chain recombines TRBV19 with TRBJ1-6; 9 positions agree with TRBD1. The CDR3 runs 17 residues. Germline V gene sequence: CDR1 LNHDA, CDR2 SQIVND (reference sequence). After removal of 4 bases from V and 3 bases from J, the junction contained 7 bases not matched to a gene. The DNA of the CDR3 is TGTGCCAGTAGTACTTACAGGGGGCTCCGCTATAATTCACCCCTCCACTTT. Its protein is CASSTYRGLRYNSPLHF.

The chain employs TRBV6-8 and TRBJ1-4; unclear D gene. Germline CDR1 MNHGY, CDR2 SAAAGT. CDR3 length: 18 amino acids. V gave up 2 bases and J gave up 0 bases, with 16 bases separating them. CDR3 protein: CASSYSGSTGATNEKLFF. The DNA for the CDR3 is TGTGCCAGCAGTTACAGCGGATCGACCGGCGCAACTAATGAAAAACTGTTTTTT.

In this sample, this clone is medium-sized. In nucleotides, the CDR3 is TGTGCCAGCAGCCCGGGCGGAGACCCTAATGAAAAACTGTTTTTT. Translated, it gives CASSPGGDPNEKLFF. The chain is built from TRBV11-3 and TRBJ1-4; no firm D call. Germline V gene sequence: CDR1 SGHNT, CDR2 YENEEA. This CDR3 has 15 residues. V shed 5 bases and J shed 3 bases, with 13 bases lying between them.

The chain couples TRBV15 to TRBJ1-2; D gene unclear. The CDR3 length is 17 residues. Trimming cost V 1 base and J 4 bases, with 19 bases left between them. CDR1 LNHNV and CDR2 YYDKDF come from the germline V gene (reference sequence). CDR3 sequence: CATSRAGVRSPLYGYTF. The CDR3 DNA follows: TGTGCCACCAGCAGAGCTGGGGTGAGGAGTCCCCTCTATGGCTACACCTTC.

In its sample, this clone is medium-sized. V gene TRBV11-3 combines with J gene TRBJ2-7; TRBD1 or TRBD2 may be the D gene (6 bases each). The ends were cut back, 4 bases at V and 1 base at J, with 17 bases in the middle. Germline CDR1 is SGHNT and CDR2 is YENEEA. CDR3 length: 16 amino acids. CDR3 nucleotides: TGTGCCAGCAGCTCTAAAGGGGGGATACGGTCCTACGAGCAGTACTTC. As protein: CASSSKGGIRSYEQYF.

The chain couples TRBV6-8 to TRBJ2-7, with D tentatively TRBD1 (5 bases). V was clipped by 2 bases and J by 2 bases, with 7 bases between them. This CDR3 is built from 13 residues. The germline gives CDR1 MNHGY, CDR2 SAAAGT. Written as DNA, the CDR3 is TGTGCCAGCAGTTACAGGGGTACCTACGAGCAGTACTTC. It specifies CASSYRGTYEQYF.

The table lists this clone with a few counts. V is TRBV6-8 and J is TRBJ2-7; a weak D match, TRBD2 (5 bases). The germline CDR1 and CDR2 sequences are MNHGY and SAAAGT. The CDR3 is 12 residues long. V lost 5 bases and J lost 3, with 8 bases in between. CDR3 sequence: CASSIGDYEQYF. CDR3 in DNA: TGTGCCAGCAGTATCGGGGACTACGAGCAGTACTTC.

Worth noting for this clone: Relative to the germline gene, one junction end is altered; a read error may explain this. The rearrangement uses TRBV6-8 and TRBJ1-4; TRBD1 matches 7 bases. CDR1 MNHGY and CDR2 SAAAGT come from the germline V gene. There are 13 residues in the CDR3. The CDR3 nucleotides read TGTGCCAGCAGTTACCTCCCCGGGACAGCGGCTAATTTT. This codes for CASSYLPGTAANF.

At least ten counts were recorded for this clone. The chain carries TRBV11-3 and TRBJ1-2, with TRBD1 as a possible D gene (5 bases). The CDR3 runs 15 residues. The V and J ends lost 0 bases and 5 bases respectively, with 13 bases between them. The germline V gene has CDR1 SGHNT and CDR2 YENEEA. The CDR3 nucleotides read TGTGCCAGCAGCTTAGAGATGGGACGGACGTATGGCTACACCTTC. It translates to CASSLEMGRTYGYTF.

This clone is classed as medium-sized. The rearrangement links TRBV6-8 to TRBJ2-1; TRBD2 is a possible D gene (6 bases). The CDR3 loop spans 16 amino acids. V lost 2 bases to trimming and J lost 0 bases, with 11 bases between them. Germline V gene sequence: CDR1 MNHGY, CDR2 SAAAGT. The CDR3 bases are TGTGCCAGCAGTTACGGGGCGGGGAGCTCCTACAATGAGCAGTTCTTC. The encoded protein is CASSYGAGSSYNEQFF.

This clone qualifies as medium-sized. The chain has TRBV11-3 and TRBJ1-4; D uncertain. CDR1 is SGHNT, CDR2 YENEEA, per germline. V lost 3 bases and J 7 bases, leaving 12 bases between the germline ends. The CDR3 spans 14 residues. CDR3 in amino acids: CASSLRLWGEKLFF. As DNA, the CDR3 is TGTGCCAGCAGCTTGAGGCTCTGGGGTGAAAAACTGTTTTTT.